This T cell receptor (beta chain) originates from a study of CD8 T cells in ankylosing spondylitis. Study-level points and caveats: Relatively rare in peripheral blood, disease-linked clones were also CD8+. Prior work had noted some motif variants in reactive arthritis blood and synovial fluid. According to the report, clones linked to the disease were significantly enriched in matched synovial fluid samples taken from ankylosing spondylitis patients. In ankylosing spondylitis blood, a motif of roughly eight highly homologous TCR beta variants appeared characteristic.

This clonotype was picked up many times. Its antigen remains unidentified. TCRdb reprocessed the 5' RACE reads with MiXCR, giving one entry per CDR3 protein. The top ten clones hold 2.6% of a sample with approximately 240,000 distinct CDR3 sequences, approximately 10% of them seen once. V lost 1 base and J 4 bases, leaving 7 bases between the germline ends. The CDR3 is 12 residues long. Germline values: CDR1 GTSNPN, CDR2 SVGIG (reference sequence). The chain links TRBV30 to TRBJ1-1; the D is unclear. The sequenced sample consisted of blood, either unsorted or a sorted T cell fraction (not recorded which). This receptor was obtained from a male donor with ankylosing spondylitis or in good health (not recorded which). The CDR3 is CAWSGEITEAFF. CDR3 nucleotide sequence: TGTGCCTGGAGTGGGGAGATCACTGAAGCTTTCTTT.